Listed below are T cell receptor beta chains from one sample, sequenced in a study of long-term antiretroviral therapy in people with HIV. Profiling relied on immunoSEQ multiplex PCR, and the TCRdb table lists in-frame clones only, not all of them. The sample has fewer than 25,000 clones, approximately 89% seen once. The sequenced sample was unsorted PBMCs, obtained 2.5 to 2.7 years after starting antiretroviral therapy. The receptors derive from a woman aged 50 to 65 with HIV. Each CDR3 is given with its conserved first and last residue. Fields, in order: clone size, V gene, D gene, J gene, CDR3 protein, CDR3 DNA. The D gene is left open where the match is weak. Clone size is given for some rows only: seen once, a few or many times, or a class if the clone is expanded.

clone_size: NA
v_call: TRBV27
d_call: NA
j_call: TRBJ2-2
cdr3_aa: CASTLFGENTGELFF
cdr3_nt: TGTGCCAGCACCCTTTTCGGGGAGAACACCGGGGAGCTGTTTTTT

clone_size: once
v_call: TRBV25-1
d_call: NA
j_call: TRBJ2-7
cdr3_aa: CASSEYIFYEQYF
cdr3_nt: TGTGCCAGCAGTGAATACATCTTCTACGAGCAGTACTTC

clone_size: NA
v_call: TRBV29-1
d_call: TRBD2
j_call: TRBJ2-2
cdr3_aa: CSGRTSGSITGELFF
cdr3_nt: TGCAGCGGCCGGACTAGCGGGAGTATCACCGGGGAGCTGTTTTTT

clone_size: NA
v_call: TRBV5-6
d_call: NA
j_call: TRBJ2-3
cdr3_aa: CASGVGRTDTQYF
cdr3_nt: TGTGCCAGCGGCGTGGGACGAACAGATACGCAGTATTTT

clone_size: once
v_call: TRBV6-6
d_call: NA
j_call: TRBJ1-2
cdr3_aa: CASSIDRPFYGYTF
cdr3_nt: TGTGCCAGCAGTATCGACAGGCCCTTCTATGGCTACACCTTC

clone_size: NA
v_call: TRBV5-1
d_call: TRBD2
j_call: TRBJ2-7
cdr3_aa: CASSLNSGIPSYEQYF
cdr3_nt: TGCGCCAGCAGCTTGAATAGCGGGATCCCCTCCTACGAGCAGTACTTC

clone_size: once
v_call: TRBV11-2
d_call: TRBD2
j_call: TRBJ2-1
cdr3_aa: CASSPTSGSMGNEQFF
cdr3_nt: TGTGCCAGCAGTCCCACTAGCGGGAGTATGGGCAATGAGCAGTTCTTC

clone_size: few
v_call: TRBV7-8
d_call: NA
j_call: TRBJ1-3
cdr3_aa: CASSLDSYTIYF
cdr3_nt: TGTGCCAGCAGCTTAGATAGTTACACCATATATTTT

clone_size: NA
v_call: TRBV28
d_call: TRBD2
j_call: TRBJ2-3
cdr3_aa: CASSPASSGHTDTQYF
cdr3_nt: TGTGCCAGCAGCCCTGCCTCTAGCGGGCATACAGATACGCAGTATTTT

clone_size: once
v_call: TRBV29-1
d_call: TRBD2
j_call: TRBJ2-1
cdr3_aa: CSVAGLAGGLDEQFF
cdr3_nt: TGCAGCGTTGCAGGTCTAGCGGGCGGCCTGGATGAGCAGTTCTTC

clone_size: NA
v_call: TRBV7-8
d_call: NA
j_call: TRBJ1-4
cdr3_aa: CASSLTGGLANEKLFF
cdr3_nt: TGTGCCAGCAGCTTAACCGGGGGGCTGGCTAATGAAAAACTGTTTTTT

clone_size: NA
v_call: TRBV7-8
d_call: TRBD1
j_call: TRBJ2-4
cdr3_aa: CASSREDRASGNIQYF
cdr3_nt: TGTGCCAGCAGCCGCGAGGACAGGGCGAGCGGAAACATTCAGTACTTC

clone_size: NA
v_call: TRBV6-1
d_call: NA
j_call: TRBJ1-1
cdr3_aa: CASSLSEALNTEAFF
cdr3_nt: TGTGCCAGCAGCCTTTCTGAGGCCTTGAACACTGAAGCTTTCTTT

clone_size: NA
v_call: TRBV6-1
d_call: NA
j_call: TRBJ1-2
cdr3_aa: CASRFTGNYGYTF
cdr3_nt: TGTGCCAGCAGGTTCACAGGGAACTATGGCTACACCTTC

clone_size: NA
v_call: TRBV6-1
d_call: NA
j_call: TRBJ1-2
cdr3_aa: CASLPLARDYGYTF
cdr3_nt: TGTGCCAGCCTACCCCTGGCTCGGGACTATGGCTACACCTTC

clone_size: NA
v_call: TRBV19
d_call: TRBD2
j_call: TRBJ2-7
cdr3_aa: CASSREAGGTYEQYF
cdr3_nt: TGTGCCAGTAGTCGAGAGGCGGGAGGGACCTACGAGCAGTACTTC

clone_size: NA
v_call: TRBV7-5
d_call: NA
j_call: TRBJ2-5
cdr3_aa: CVRSLARGGRAPETQYF
cdr3_nt: TGTGTCAGAAGCTTAGCGAGGGGCGGGAGGGCCCCGGAGACCCAGTACTTC

clone_size: NA
v_call: TRBV5-5
d_call: NA
j_call: TRBJ2-3
cdr3_aa: CASSLIPSSSTDTQYF
cdr3_nt: TGTGCCAGCAGCTTGATCCCATCCTCTAGCACAGATACGCAGTATTTT

clone_size: NA
v_call: TRBV29-1
d_call: NA
j_call: TRBJ2-1
cdr3_aa: CSALGTGNYNEQFF
cdr3_nt: TGCAGCGCGCTAGGGACGGGCAACTACAATGAGCAGTTCTTC

clone_size: NA
v_call: TRBV7-8
d_call: NA
j_call: TRBJ1-3
cdr3_aa: CASSLIEGNTIYF
cdr3_nt: TGTGCCAGCAGCTTAATAGAAGGAAACACCATATATTTT

clone_size: NA
v_call: TRBV14
d_call: TRBD1
j_call: TRBJ1-2
cdr3_aa: CASSPRTGLEYGYTF
cdr3_nt: TGTGCCAGCAGCCCGCGGACAGGGCTAGAGTATGGCTACACCTTC

clone_size: NA
v_call: TRBV7-2
d_call: NA
j_call: TRBJ2-7
cdr3_aa: CASSSASNGGLHEQYF
cdr3_nt: TGTGCCAGCAGCTCGGCCTCAAATGGGGGGTTACACGAGCAGTACTTC

clone_size: NA
v_call: TRBV10-3
d_call: TRBD1
j_call: TRBJ2-3
cdr3_aa: CATQGDTDTQYF
cdr3_nt: TGTGCCACACAGGGGGACACAGATACGCAGTATTTT

clone_size: NA
v_call: TRBV5-1
d_call: NA
j_call: TRBJ2-5
cdr3_aa: CASSWGTAQETQYF
cdr3_nt: TGCGCCAGCAGCTGGGGGACGGCCCAAGAGACCCAGTACTTC

clone_size: once
v_call: TRBV7-6
d_call: NA
j_call: TRBJ2-7
cdr3_aa: CASSLSGGPSYEQYF
cdr3_nt: TGTGCCAGCAGCTTAAGTGGGGGACCTTCCTACGAGCAGTACTTC

clone_size: NA
v_call: TRBV7-7
d_call: NA
j_call: TRBJ2-3
cdr3_aa: CASSLKGGGGDTQYF
cdr3_nt: TGTGCCAGCAGCTTAAAGGGTGGAGGTGGCGATACGCAGTATTTT

clone_size: NA
v_call: TRBV11-2
d_call: TRBD1
j_call: TRBJ2-3
cdr3_aa: CASSLDRTGWGDTQYF
cdr3_nt: TGTGCCAGCAGCTTAGATAGGACAGGGTGGGGAGACACGCAGTATTTT

clone_size: NA
v_call: TRBV28
d_call: NA
j_call: TRBJ1-2
cdr3_aa: CASNTGRGGYTF
cdr3_nt: TGTGCCAGCAACACAGGGCGTGGTGGCTACACCTTC

clone_size: NA
v_call: TRBV5-1
d_call: TRBD2
j_call: TRBJ2-7
cdr3_aa: CASSTGLAGASYEQYF
cdr3_nt: TGCGCCAGCAGCACCGGACTAGCGGGGGCATCCTACGAGCAGTACTTC

clone_size: NA
v_call: TRBV19
d_call: NA
j_call: TRBJ1-4
cdr3_aa: CASSIPGATNEKLFF
cdr3_nt: TGTGCCAGTAGTATCCCGGGCGCAACTAATGAAAAACTGTTTTTT

clone_size: NA
v_call: TRBV10-3
d_call: NA
j_call: TRBJ1-2
cdr3_aa: CAINGHPTLGGYTF
cdr3_nt: TGTGCCATCAATGGACATCCAACGCTAGGTGGCTACACCTTC

clone_size: few
v_call: TRBV7-9
d_call: NA
j_call: TRBJ2-1
cdr3_aa: CASSLGLNNEQFF
cdr3_nt: TGTGCCAGCAGCTTAGGGCTGAACAATGAGCAGTTCTTC

clone_size: NA
v_call: TRBV2
d_call: NA
j_call: TRBJ1-4
cdr3_aa: CASSEGGALEKLFF
cdr3_nt: TGTGCCAGCAGTGAGGGGGGGGCGCTTGAAAAACTGTTTTTT